This T cell receptor beta chain originates from a study of control samples from healthy donors and cancer patients. The assay was immunoSEQ multiplex PCR, and TCRdb's table has in-frame clones only and misses some. The sample holds about 170,000 clones; 85% to 90% are singletons and the top ten take roughly 5.3%. This CDR3 is 16 amino acids long. Germline assignment: CDR1 SGHAT and CDR2 FQNNGV. Trimming took off 1 base at V and 3 bases at J, with 15 bases between the two ends. The sequence derives from a woman in her twenties or thirties in good health. Sequencing input: blood. This chain joins TRBV11-2 and TRBJ1-2, with TRBD1 as a possible D gene (6 bases). This CDR3 reads CASSLVGHPRDYGYTF. The CDR3 DNA follows: TGTGCCAGCAGCTTAGTGGGACACCCGAGGGACTATGGCTACACCTTC.